One sample yielded the 13 T cell receptor beta chains listed below, sequenced in a study of shared clonotypes between healthy human individuals. Using immunoSEQ multiplex PCR, the repertoire was profiled, and TCRdb retains in-frame clones only, with some absent. The sample yields just over 2,000,000 clones, 95% seen once. The sequencing sample was made of naive CD4+ T cells sorted from blood. The subset was: CD45RA+ positively selected. Receptors originate from a man aged 18 to 35 in good health.

About this clone itself: Distinct nucleotide sequences in the sample also encode this CDR3. The V call is TRBV30, the J call TRBJ1-1; D not certain. The germline gives CDR1 GTSNPN, CDR2 SVGIG (reference sequence). The CDR3 has 12 amino acids. V lost 0 bases and J lost 1, with 3 bases in between. For the CDR3, the DNA is TGTGCCTGGAGTGTTTGGAACACTGAAGCTTTCTTT. Its translation is CAWSVWNTEAFF.

The chain joins TRBV18 to TRBJ2-3; D gene ambiguous. V lost 6 bases, J lost 1 base, and 14 bases lay in between. The CDR3 loop spans 15 amino acids. The germline V gene encodes CDR1 KGHSH and CDR2 LQKENI. CDR3 in DNA: TGTGCCAGCTCCCTCCAAGGCGGAGGCACAGATACGCAGTATTTT. As protein: CASSLQGGGTDTQYF. The full variable domain, with the rest looked up from reference TRBV18 and TRBJ2-3, is NAGVMQNPRHLVRRRGQEARLRCSPMKGHSHVYWYRQLPEEGLKFMVYLQKENIIDESGMPKERFSAEFPKEGPSILRIQQVVRGDSAAYFCASSLQGGGTDTQYFGPGTRLTVL.

The chain links TRBV6-1 to TRBJ2-7; 7 nucleotides match TRBD1. Germline V gene lookup returns CDR1 MNHNS and CDR2 SASEGT. CDR3 length: 15 residues. V shed 6 bases, J shed 3 bases, and the junction held 11 bases outside the gene matches. The CDR3, as DNA: TGTGCCAGCAGAGCCGGGACAGCTTCTTTCTACGAGCAGTACTTC. This translates into CASRAGTASFYEQYF.

This chain uses TRBV27 with TRBJ1-2, with D uncertain. The CDR3 consists of 13 residues. V was pared by 6 bases and J by 4 bases, with 12 bases between. CDR1 and CDR2 from the germline V gene are MNHEY and SMNVEV (reference sequence). The CDR3 is CASRREQSYGYTF. In nucleotides, the CDR3 is TGTGCCAGCAGACGGGAGCAGTCCTATGGCTACACCTTC.

V and J are TRBV7-9 and TRBJ2-6; D gene uncertain. This CDR3 contains 12 residues. Germline assignment: CDR1 SEHNR and CDR2 FQNEAQ (reference sequence). Trimming shortened V by 2 bases and J by 15 bases, and 11 bases separated the two germline ends. This chain's CDR3 is CASSLRWADLTF. The CDR3 coding sequence is TGTGCCAGCAGCTTACGTTGGGCGGACCTGACTTTC.

The V and J genes are TRBV7-8 and TRBJ1-1, with a weak D call TRBD1 (5 bases). Germline CDR1 and CDR2: SGHVS and FQNEAQ. V dropped 7 bases and J dropped 7 bases, with 19 bases sitting between them. This CDR3 region has 14 residues. CDR3 loop: CASNYVRGTSEAFF. The CDR3 DNA sequence: TGTGCCAGCAACTACGTAAGGGGCACGAGTGAAGCTTTCTTT.

In its sample, this clone was seen a few times. The chain is built from TRBV10-3 and TRBJ1-2; 7 positions agree with TRBD1. J gave up 4 bases and V 0 bases, and 5 bases lay outside the gene matches. The CDR3 is 15 residues long. CDR1 and CDR2 (germline): ENHRY, SYGVKD. CDR3 bases: TGTGCCATCAGTGAGTCTACAGGGGAGGGCTATGGCTACACCTTC. Encoded protein: CAISESTGEGYGYTF.

CDR3 DNA sequence: TGTGCCTGGAGTGTACCTCCGACAGATACGCAGTATTTT. Amino acids: CAWSVPPTDTQYF. This chain connects TRBV30 to TRBJ2-3; unclear D gene. V was trimmed by 0 bases and J by 3 bases, leaving 7 bases between them. The CDR3 runs 13 residues. Germline V lookup: CDR1 GTSNPN, CDR2 SVGIG (reference sequence).

V gene TRBV14 combines with J gene TRBJ2-1; D is unclear. Germline assignment: CDR1 SGHDN and CDR2 FVKESK. CDR3 length: 12 residues. V gave up 1 base and J gave up 8 bases, with 6 bases separating them. Here the CDR3 reads CASSQGLDEQFF. The CDR3 coding sequence is TGTGCCAGCAGCCAAGGATTAGATGAGCAGTTCTTC.

This clone appeared a single time. CDR3 amino acids: CASSQGSPGQTQYF. Here the CDR3 DNA reads TGCGCCAGCAGCCAGGGATCCCCCGGGCAGACCCAGTACTTC. J is TRBJ2-5 and V is TRBV5-1; D might be TRBD1 (5 bases). Germline V gene data show CDR1 as SGHRS and CDR2 as YFSETQ. With 4 bases removed from V and 6 bases from J, the gap between germline ends came to 16 bases. This CDR3 has 14 amino acids.

Written as DNA, the CDR3 is TGTGCCAGCAGCTTAGGCTCTGGGACCGCCTACGAGCAGTACTTC. Amino acids: CASSLGSGTAYEQYF. The chain recombines TRBV11-3 with TRBJ2-7; D is tentatively TRBD1 or TRBD2 (5 bases each). The CDR3 covers 15 residues. Trimming left V 1 base short and J 2 bases short, with 12 bases between. Germline-derived CDR1 and CDR2 are SGHNT and YENEEA. Combining the CDR3 with reference TRBV11-3 and TRBJ2-7 gives the whole variable domain EAGVVQSPRYKIIEKKQPVAFWCNPISGHNTLYWYLQNLGQGPELLIRYENEEAVDDSQLPKDRFSAERLKGVDSTLKIQPAELGDSAVYLCASSLGSGTAYEQYFGPGTRLTVT.

The chain uses TRBV19 and TRBJ1-4, with D possibly matching TRBD1 (6 bases). V gave up 2 bases and J gave up 8 bases, with 18 bases separating them. The CDR3 sequence is 16 residues long. Germline-derived CDR1 and CDR2 are LNHDA and SQIVND (reference sequence). The CDR3, as DNA: TGTGCCAGTAGTATATCCCCCCAGGGGCGGAAAGAAAAACTGTTTTTT. Protein sequence: CASSISPQGRKEKLFF.

The chain links TRBV27 to TRBJ2-1; D tentatively fits TRBD1 or TRBD2 (5 bases each). Trimming took 4 bases from V and 4 from J, leaving 8 bases between them. This CDR3 region has 13 residues. Looked up from germline, CDR1 is MNHEY and CDR2 is SMNVEV (reference sequence). DNA of the CDR3: TGTGCCAGCAGTTGGGGACCGTACAATGAGCAGTTCTTC. Its translation: CASSWGPYNEQFF.